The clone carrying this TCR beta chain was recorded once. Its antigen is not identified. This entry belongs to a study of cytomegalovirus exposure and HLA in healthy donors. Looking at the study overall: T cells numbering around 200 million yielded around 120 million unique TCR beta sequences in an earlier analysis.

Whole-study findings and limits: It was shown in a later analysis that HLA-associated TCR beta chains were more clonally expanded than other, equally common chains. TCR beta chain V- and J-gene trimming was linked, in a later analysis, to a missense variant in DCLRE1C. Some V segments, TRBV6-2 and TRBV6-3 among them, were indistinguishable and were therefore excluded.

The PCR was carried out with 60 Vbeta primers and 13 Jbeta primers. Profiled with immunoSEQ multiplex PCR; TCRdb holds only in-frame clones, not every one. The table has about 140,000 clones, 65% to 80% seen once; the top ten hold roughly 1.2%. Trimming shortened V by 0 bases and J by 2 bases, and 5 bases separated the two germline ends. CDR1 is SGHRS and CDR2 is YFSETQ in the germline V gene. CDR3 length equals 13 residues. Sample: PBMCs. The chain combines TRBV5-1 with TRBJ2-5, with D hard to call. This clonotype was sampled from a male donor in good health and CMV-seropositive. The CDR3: CASSLVPQETQYF. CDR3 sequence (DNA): TGCGCCAGCAGCTTGGTCCCACAAGAGACCCAGTACTTC.